This T cell receptor beta chain was recovered during a study of cytotoxic CD8 clonotypes in ibrutinib-treated CLL. Study-wide context: A median 12 months of treatment, range 6 to 36, preceded the collection of response samples. When averaged across all of the samples, the counts came to some 250,000 productive templates and more than 85,000 productive rearrangements.

As for this clone: Its antigen remains unknown.

Study results and limitations: Sustained-remission and progressing patients were not sampled at matched times. Rare overall, public clonotypes shrank or held steady under therapy.

Sequencing was performed with immunoSEQ multiplex PCR; in TCRdb, only in-frame clones are kept and a portion is missing. The sample records approximately 330,000 clones, more than 65% being singletons. Source: PBMCs, taken before ibrutinib treatment. The sequence came from a human donor with chronic lymphocytic leukemia.

Here the CDR3 reads CASSSRTGATGELFF. DNA for the CDR3: TGTGCCAGCAGCTCCCGGACAGGGGCTACCGGGGAGCTGTTTTTT. The V gene is TRBV7-7, the J gene TRBJ2-2, with TRBD1 identical over 9 bases. CDR1 and CDR2 (germline): SSHAT, FNYEAQ (reference sequence). The ends lost 4 bases at V and 5 bases at J; junction bases unmatched: 5. The length of the CDR3 is 15 residues.